This entry lists 28 T cell receptor beta chains sequenced from one sample in a study of blood T cell repertoires in COVID-19 (dated by TCRdb to 2020 to 2022). To prepare the library, the immunoSEQ multiplex PCR assay was applied. TCRdb's version of the immuneACCESS table is confined to in-frame rearrangements and falls short of the full clone set. An unresolved V gene accounts for under half of the shortfall where checked; the remainder is of unknown origin. This sample lists around 95,000 clones; 90% were detected once. About 5.5% of the sample comes from the top ten. The source material was peripheral blood. The receptors were sampled from a man between 45 and 60 years old with acute or convalescent COVID-19.

This sequence joins TRBV6-1 and TRBJ1-5; D is uncertain. Germline V lookup: CDR1 MNHNS, CDR2 SASEGT. The CDR3 contains 13 residues. Trimming left V 1 base short and J 7 bases short, with 8 bases between. CDR3 nucleotides: TGTGCCAGCAGTGAAGGACTGTTCCAGCCCCAGCATTTT. Translated: CASSEGLFQPQHF.

The chain's CDR3 is CASFMASGGTGQFF. CDR3 in DNA: TGTGCCAGCTTTATGGCTAGCGGGGGCACAGGGCAGTTCTTC. The chain uses TRBV7-9 and TRBJ2-1; 10 bases map to TRBD2. Germline CDR1 and CDR2: SEHNR and FQNEAQ (reference sequence). The CDR3 covers 14 residues. Losses at the gene ends were 8 bases for V and 12 bases for J; bases not matched to a gene: 13. The variable domain in full, with the rest retrieved from reference TRBV7-9 and TRBJ2-1, is DTGVSQNPRHKITKRGQNVTFRCDPISEHNRLYWYRQTLGQGPEFLTYFQNEAQLEKSRLLSDRFSAERPKGSFSTLEIQRTEQGDSAMYLCASFMASGGTGQFFGPGTRLTVL.

This clone was counted at least ten times. V usage is TRBV6-5 and J usage is TRBJ1-5, with 10 nucleotides matching TRBD1. In germline, CDR1 is MNHEY, CDR2 SVGAGI. This CDR3 is built from 14 residues. V shed 6 bases, J shed 2 bases, and the junction held 1 base outside the gene matches. The CDR3 nucleotides are TGTGCCAGCAGAGGGACAGGGGGCAATCAGCCCCAGCATTTT. Translated: CASRGTGGNQPQHF.

The rearrangement links TRBV4-3 to TRBJ1-2; perhaps TRBD1 as D (5 bases). Per the germline V gene, CDR1 is LGHNA and CDR2 is YSLEER. CDR3 length: 16 residues. V was cut by 0 bases and J by 6 bases, with 17 bases left in between. The CDR3 loop is CASSQDGQGRRDGYTF. The CDR3 DNA reads TGCGCCAGCAGCCAAGATGGGCAGGGCCGCAGGGATGGCTACACCTTC.

This sequence joins TRBV21-1 and TRBJ2-5; the table's D call, TRBD1, has no DNA check behind it. TRBV21-1 is a recognized pseudogene. The CDR3 consists of 14 residues. CDR3 in amino acids: CASSKKQGCETQYF. Here the CDR3 DNA reads TGTGCCAGCAGCAAAAAGCAGGGATGCGAGACCCAGTACTTC.

This clone was observed a handful of times. This chain joins TRBV6-5 and TRBJ2-2; 8 bases are a match to TRBD2. The CDR3 is 16 amino acids. Germline lookup yields CDR1 MNHEY and CDR2 SVGAGI. The V segment lost 6 bases and the J segment 4 bases; nucleotides outside the gene matches: 10. CDR3 sequence: CASSYLIAGLTGELFF. The CDR3 DNA sequence: TGTGCCAGCAGCTACCTCATAGCGGGACTCACCGGGGAGCTGTTTTTT.

The chain joins TRBV5-1 to TRBJ2-1, with TRBD1 identical over 7 bases. Looked up from germline, CDR1 is SGHRS and CDR2 is YFSETQ. V lost 7 bases and J lost 3; bases outside the gene matches: 7. The length of the CDR3 is 14 residues. In nucleotides, the CDR3 is TGCGCCAGCCTCATTGGGACAGACTACAATGAGCAGTTCTTC. Protein: CASLIGTDYNEQFF.

The rearrangement joins TRBV27 to TRBJ2-6; possibly TRBD1 for D (5 bases). The germline V gene encodes CDR1 MNHEY and CDR2 SMNVEV (reference sequence). Trimming cost V 6 bases and J 4 bases, with 10 bases left between them. The CDR3 length is 14 residues. The DNA for the CDR3 is TGTGCCAGCAGCGCAGGGTCCGGGGCCAACGTCCTGACTTTC. Amino acids: CASSAGSGANVLTF.

J is TRBJ1-1 and V is TRBV9; D might be TRBD1 (6 bases). Deletions cut 4 bases from V and 4 bases from J, with 8 bases between. The CDR3 runs 12 residues. CDR1 and CDR2 (germline): SGDLS, YYNGEE. The CDR3 loop reads CASSLQGTEAFF. DNA for the CDR3: TGTGCCAGCAGCTTACAGGGCACTGAAGCTTTCTTT.

This chain uses TRBV27 with TRBJ1-2; perhaps TRBD1 as D (6 bases). The CDR3 contains 15 residues. Germline-derived CDR1 and CDR2 are MNHEY and SMNVEV (reference sequence). The V end lost 6 bases, the J end lost 4 bases, and 18 bases lay between the germline ends. CDR3 DNA sequence: TGTGCCAGCAGGACCTTCTACAGGGAGTCCTATGGCTACACCTTC. It yields the protein CASRTFYRESYGYTF.

The CDR3 DNA sequence: TGTGCCAGTAGTATAGCACAGGGCGGAGGCTACACCTTC. This encodes CASSIAQGGGYTF. The rearrangement uses TRBV19 and TRBJ1-2, with a possible D match to TRBD1 (6 bases). CDR1 and CDR2 from the germline V gene are LNHDA and SQIVND (reference sequence). CDR3 length: 13 amino acids. V was cut by 1 base and J by 8 bases, with 11 bases left in between.

Points on this clone: An end of the junction does not agree with germline; a read error may underlie this. The CDR3 nucleotides read TGTGCCGGCAGCAGGACAGCCTTCTACGAGCAGTACTTC. Translating gives CAGSRTAFYEQYF. The chain uses TRBV5-5 and TRBJ2-7; D possibly corresponds to TRBD1 (6 bases). The CDR3 sequence is 13 residues long. Germline V gene lookup returns CDR1 SGHKS and CDR2 YYEKEE (reference sequence). Full variable domain (rest looked up from reference TRBV5-5 and TRBJ2-7): DAGVTQSPTHLIKTRGQQVTLRCSPISGHKSVSWYQQVLGQGPQFIFQYYEKEERGRGNFPDRFSARQFPNYSSELNVNALLLGDSALYLCAGSRTAFYEQYFGPGTRLTVT.

J is TRBJ2-5 and V is TRBV29-1; no reliable D call. V lost 4 bases to trimming and J lost 6 bases, with 6 bases between them. The CDR3 has 10 amino acids. Germline V gene data show CDR1 as SQVTM and CDR2 as ANQGSEA. CDR3 in DNA: TGCAGCGTTGGCGATCAGACCCAGTACTTC. It specifies CSVGDQTQYF.

This chain links TRBV7-2 with TRBJ2-3; the match to TRBD2 covers 7 bases. Germline V gene lookup returns CDR1 SGHTA and CDR2 FQGNSA. The V segment lost 1 base and the J segment 0 bases; nucleotides outside the gene matches: 7. The CDR3 spans 17 residues. CDR3 in amino acids: CASSLVSSGTSTDTQYF. For the CDR3, the DNA is TGTGCCAGCAGCTTAGTTTCCAGCGGGACTAGCACAGATACGCAGTATTTT.

This chain links TRBV19 with TRBJ2-3, with 11 bases fitting TRBD2. CDR3 length: 16 residues. The junction had 11 bases not matched to a gene; V was cut back by 4 bases and J by 8 bases. Germline V gives CDR1 LNHDA, CDR2 SQIVND (reference sequence). The CDR3 spells CASSTWDSGRVVTQYF. DNA for the CDR3: TGTGCCAGTAGTACCTGGGATAGCGGGAGGGTAGTTACGCAGTATTTT.

This clone has just one count. The rearrangement uses TRBV5-1 and TRBJ1-1; TRBD1 matches 7 bases. V lost 0 bases to trimming and J lost 1 base; unmatched junction nucleotides: 3. Germline V lookup: CDR1 SGHRS, CDR2 YFSETQ. The CDR3 has 15 amino acids. The DNA for the CDR3 is TGCGCCAGCAGCTTGGTCGCAGGGGGGAACACTGAAGCTTTCTTT. It codes for CASSLVAGGNTEAFF.

This rearrangement joins TRBV6-2 or TRBV6-3 to TRBJ2-3, with 14 bases fitting TRBD2. Germline values: CDR1 MNHEY, CDR2 SVGEGT. The CDR3 runs 16 residues. The V and J ends lost 4 bases and 2 bases, in that order; junction bases with no gene match: 2. CDR3: CASSWGLAGATDTQYF. The CDR3, as DNA: TGTGCCAGCAGTTGGGGACTAGCGGGAGCCACAGATACGCAGTATTTT.

The V and J genes are TRBV12-3 or TRBV12-4 and TRBJ2-3, with 9 bases fitting TRBD1. This CDR3 has 13 amino acids. The ends lost 2 bases at V and 10 bases at J; junction bases unmatched: 4. This CDR3 is CASSLQTGGSQYF. CDR3 nucleotides: TGTGCCAGCAGTTTACAGACAGGGGGGTCGCAGTATTTT.

This clone was recorded only once. The chain has TRBV10-3 and TRBJ1-5, with D uncertain. The germline gives CDR1 ENHRY, CDR2 SYGVKD. Trimming shortened V by 0 bases and J by 2 bases, and 2 bases separated the two germline ends. The CDR3 extends over 13 amino acids. CDR3 in DNA: TGTGCCATCAGTGAGTCCGGCAATCAGCCCCAGCATTTT. Amino acids: CAISESGNQPQHF.

The chain employs TRBV19 and TRBJ1-5; the match to TRBD1 covers 7 bases. The length of the CDR3 is 15 residues. Germline CDR1 and CDR2: LNHDA and SQIVND (reference sequence). The junction had 4 bases not matched to a gene; V was cut back by 5 bases and J by 0 bases. The CDR3 spells CASSQDRYSNQPQHF. In DNA form, the CDR3 reads TGTGCCAGTAGTCAGGACAGGTATAGCAATCAGCCCCAGCATTTT. Together with reference TRBV19 and TRBJ1-5, the CDR3 gives the full variable domain: DGGITQSPKYLFRKEGQNVTLSCEQNLNHDAMYWYRQDPGQGLRLIYYSQIVNDFQKGDIAEGYSVSREKKESFPLTVTSAQKNPTAFYLCASSQDRYSNQPQHFGDGTRLSIL.

J is TRBJ1-4 and V is TRBV30, with D hard to call. Per the germline V gene, CDR1 is GTSNPN and CDR2 is SVGIG (reference sequence). With 0 bases removed from V and 4 bases from J, the gap between germline ends came to 6 bases. The CDR3 covers 13 residues. DNA for the CDR3: TGTGCCTGGAGTGTGTTCGGTAATGAAAAACTGTTTTTT. This encodes CAWSVFGNEKLFF.

This CDR3 is CASSSTAVAPYEQYF. CDR3 sequence (DNA): TGTGCCAGCAGCTCCACGGCGGTAGCACCCTACGAGCAGTACTTC. V usage is TRBV6-6 and J usage is TRBJ2-7; no firm D call. The CDR3 loop spans 15 amino acids. CDR1 is MNHNY and CDR2 is SVGAGI in the germline V gene (reference sequence). The V end was cut by 6 bases, the J end by 2 bases, with 17 bases between.

The chain joins TRBV2 to TRBJ2-2, with no clear D. Per the germline V gene, CDR1 is SNHLY and CDR2 is FYNNEI. V was pared by 5 bases and J by 1 base, with 8 bases between. The CDR3 consists of 14 residues. This CDR3 is CASSRQRNTGELFF. CDR3 nucleotide sequence: TGTGCCAGCAGTCGTCAGCGGAACACCGGGGAGCTGTTTTTT. Drawing the rest from reference TRBV2 and TRBJ2-2, the complete variable domain is EPEVTQTPSHQVTQMGQEVILRCVPISNHLYFYWYRQILGQKVEFLVSFYNNEISEKSEIFDDQFSVERPDGSNFTLKIRSTKLEDSAMYFCASSRQRNTGELFFGEGSRLTVL.

The V gene is TRBV19, the J gene TRBJ2-2; 10 bases are a match to TRBD2. Germline lookup yields CDR1 LNHDA and CDR2 SQIVND (reference sequence). V dropped 9 bases and J dropped 7; count of bases not matched to a gene: 14. CDR3 length: 16 residues. The CDR3 DNA is TGTGCCAGCCGGCTCAGACTAGCGGGCTCCAACGGGGAGCTGTTTTTT. It codes for CASRLRLAGSNGELFF.

This chain uses TRBV30 with TRBJ2-1, with 7 bases identical to TRBD1. Trimming at V came to 5 bases and at J to 1 base, leaving 2 bases not matched to a gene. The germline V gene encodes CDR1 GTSNPN and CDR2 SVGIG (reference sequence). The CDR3 runs 13 residues. The CDR3 region is CAWEQGSYNEQFF. CDR3 coding DNA: TGTGCCTGGGAACAGGGGTCCTACAATGAGCAGTTCTTC.

V is TRBV6-5 and J is TRBJ2-1; TRBD2 matches 7 bases. Germline CDR1 reads MNHEY; CDR2 reads SVGAGI. CDR3 size: 15 residues. V lost 10 bases to trimming and J lost 1 base; unmatched junction nucleotides: 10. The CDR3 DNA reads TGTGCCACCTCCCGGGGGGTAATGTCCTACAATGAGCAGTTCTTC. Translated: CATSRGVMSYNEQFF.

The chain has TRBV7-2 and TRBJ1-2; 8 bases map to TRBD1. Germline V gene lookup returns CDR1 SGHTA and CDR2 FQGNSA. Germline trimming cut 5 bases from V and 4 bases from J; bases unmatched to any gene: 6. The CDR3 contains 14 residues. CDR3 amino acids: CASSRGQGVYGYTF. Here the CDR3 DNA reads TGTGCCAGCAGCCGTGGACAGGGAGTCTATGGCTACACCTTC.

The chain has TRBV14 and TRBJ2-2; 9 bases are shared with TRBD2. There are 18 residues in the CDR3. V was clipped by 4 bases and J by 0 bases; unmatched bases: 9. CDR1 and CDR2 from the germline V gene are SGHDN and FVKESK. CDR3 nucleotides: TGTGCCAGCAGCCGGAGGGGACTAGCTTCCGCGAACACCGGGGAGCTGTTTTTT. It codes for CASSRRGLASANTGELFF.